The 29 T cell receptor beta chains presented below share a single source sample, sequenced in a study of OX40 agonist ivuxolimab in advanced cancers. Libraries were prepared by immunoSEQ multiplex PCR; TCRdb keeps only in-frame clonotypes and omits some of them. The sample holds some 39,000 clones; roughly 88% are singletons and the top ten take roughly 14%. The sample in question was CD4+ or CD8+ T cells sorted from blood, obtained in a trial of the OX40 agonist ivuxolimab. These receptors all stem from an adult with an advanced solid tumor such as melanoma, head and neck, liver or kidney cancer.

The gene calls are TRBV10-3 and TRBJ2-7, with TRBD1 matching 7 bases. This CDR3 is 16 amino acids long. Germline V lookup: CDR1 ENHRY, CDR2 SYGVKD. V lost 3 bases and J lost 3; bases outside the gene matches: 11. CDR3 region: CAISETRQGKFYEQYF. CDR3 nucleotides: TGTGCCATCAGTGAAACTCGACAGGGTAAATTCTACGAGCAGTACTTC.

The V gene is TRBV7-8, the J gene TRBJ2-5; D is unresolved. The closer fit of TRBJ2-7 to the DNA end suggests the J call may be wrong. In germline, CDR1 is SGHVS, CDR2 FQNEAQ. This CDR3 is 15 amino acids long. CDR3 bases: TGTGCCAGCAGCTTTACACAGTCGATTTTCCACGAGCAGTACTTC. It encodes CASSFTQSIFHEQYF.

The chain uses TRBV28 and TRBJ1-4; 7 nucleotides match TRBD1. CDR3 length: 14 residues. V trimming: 6 bases; J trimming: 5 bases; junction bases outside the gene matches: 6. Germline values: CDR1 MDHEN, CDR2 SYDVKM. The CDR3 coding sequence is TGTGCCAGCAGGAGGGGACAGAGCAATGAAAAACTGTTTTTT. Residues: CASRRGQSNEKLFF.

This clone was recorded only once. V usage is TRBV10-2 and J usage is TRBJ2-7, with D uncertain. V lost 2 bases, J lost 9 bases, and 20 bases lay in between. CDR3 size: 15 residues. Germline assignment: CDR1 WSHSY and CDR2 SAAADI. The CDR3 spells CASSEIDGSYERQYF. The CDR3 DNA reads as TGCGCCAGCAGTGAGATCGACGGATCATACGAGCGGCAGTACTTC.

J is TRBJ1-2 and V is TRBV6-1, with D possibly matching TRBD1 (5 bases). CDR3 size: 15 residues. CDR1 MNHNS and CDR2 SASEGT come from the germline V gene. V gave up 6 bases and J gave up 4 bases, with 18 bases separating them. The CDR3 nucleotides are TGTGCCAGCAGCCCACAGATGACAGCAATCTATGGCTACACCTTC. As protein: CASSPQMTAIYGYTF.

This rearrangement joins TRBV11-2 to TRBJ2-4; the match to TRBD1 covers 10 bases. V was pared by 3 bases and J by 3 bases, with 5 bases of the junction left unmatched. Looked up from germline, CDR1 is SGHAT and CDR2 is FQNNGV. The CDR3 covers 16 residues. CDR3 amino acids: CASSFGTGEGKNIQYF. In DNA form, the CDR3 reads TGTGCCAGCAGCTTCGGGACAGGGGAGGGCAAAAACATTCAGTACTTC.

The V gene is TRBV7-2, the J gene TRBJ2-1; the D gene is possibly TRBD1 (6 bases). The V and J ends lost 3 bases and 12 bases respectively, with 18 bases between them. The CDR3 covers 14 residues. Per the germline V gene, CDR1 is SGHTA and CDR2 is FQGNSA. The CDR3 reads CASSLGAGRSGQFF. In nucleotides, the CDR3 is TGTGCCAGCAGCTTGGGGGCGGGCCGTTCCGGGCAGTTCTTC.

The chain joins TRBV19 to TRBJ1-4; 7 bases match TRBD1. This CDR3 spans 15 amino acids. CDR1 and CDR2 from the germline V gene are LNHDA and SQIVND (reference sequence). Unmatched junction bases numbered 10, after V lost 7 bases and J lost 5 bases. The CDR3 DNA is TGTGCCAGTACCCCCCGGGACAGACTAAATGAAAAACTGTTTTTT. Its protein is CASTPRDRLNEKLFF.

The V call is TRBV30, the J call TRBJ1-5, with 10 nucleotides matching TRBD1. J was trimmed by 2 bases and V by 4 bases; bases with no gene match: 5. From germline, CDR1 is GTSNPN and CDR2 SVGIG (reference sequence). The CDR3 runs to 15 residues. Written as DNA, the CDR3 is TGTGCCTGGAATGGACAGGGGGTGGGCAATCAGCCCCAGCATTTT. This encodes CAWNGQGVGNQPQHF.

The chain is built from TRBV18 and TRBJ2-7, with D perhaps matching TRBD2 (5 bases). The CDR3 consists of 15 residues. The ends were cut back, 0 bases at V and 6 bases at J, with 15 bases in the middle. Germline lookup yields CDR1 KGHSH and CDR2 LQKENI. CDR3 loop: CASSPPRALSGEQYF. CDR3 nucleotides: TGTGCCAGCTCACCACCGAGGGCACTGAGTGGCGAGCAGTACTTC.

The chain couples TRBV28 to TRBJ1-2; D possibly corresponds to TRBD1 (6 bases). CDR1 MDHEN and CDR2 SYDVKM come from the germline V gene. The CDR3 consists of 15 residues. The V end was cut by 2 bases, the J end by 1 base, with 11 bases between. For the CDR3, the DNA is TGTGCCAGCAGTTTAGGGGGGGCCTTTAACTATGGCTACACCTTC. This translates into CASSLGGAFNYGYTF.

The rearrangement joins TRBV5-1 to TRBJ1-1; the D is unclear. V lost 5 bases and J 4 bases, leaving 12 bases between the germline ends. There are 13 residues in the CDR3. The V gene's germline CDR1 is SGHRS and CDR2 YFSETQ. The CDR3 protein is CASRSQGFTEAFF. CDR3 in DNA: TGCGCCAGCAGGTCACAAGGGTTCACTGAAGCTTTCTTT.

The chain links TRBV19 to TRBJ2-2; 8 bases align to TRBD1. The germline V gene encodes CDR1 LNHDA and CDR2 SQIVND (reference sequence). Trimming removed 1 base from V and 6 bases from J; junction bases left unmatched: 10. This CDR3 region has 17 residues. The CDR3 bases are TGTGCCAGTAGTATAGGCGTGGACAGGGTAGTCCCCGGGGAGCTGTTTTTT. Amino acids: CASSIGVDRVVPGELFF.

The count of this clone is one. The chain employs TRBV28 and TRBJ1-5; no firm D call. Germline V gene data show CDR1 as MDHEN and CDR2 as SYDVKM. V was trimmed by 10 bases and J by 5 bases, leaving 21 bases between them. The CDR3 spans 15 residues. The CDR3 nucleotides read TGTGCCACCCACACCCCGGGTCTTGGATATCAGCCCCAGCATTTT. It codes for CATHTPGLGYQPQHF.

Worth noting for this clone: Other DNA sequences in this sample translate to the same CDR3. The chain joins TRBV19 to TRBJ1-4; unclear D gene. Looked up from germline, CDR1 is LNHDA and CDR2 is SQIVND (reference sequence). The CDR3 contains 15 residues. The V and J ends lost 1 base and 4 bases respectively, with 10 bases between them. Written as DNA, the CDR3 is TGTGCCAGTAGTATAGGAGGTCGCTTTAATGAAAAACTGTTTTTT. This gives the protein CASSIGGRFNEKLFF. The variable domain in full, completed from reference TRBV19 and TRBJ1-4, reads DGGITQSPKYLFRKEGQNVTLSCEQNLNHDAMYWYRQDPGQGLRLIYYSQIVNDFQKGDIAEGYSVSREKKESFPLTVTSAQKNPTAFYLCASSIGGRFNEKLFFGSGTQLSVL.

The chain carries TRBV27 and TRBJ2-1; 10 bases map to TRBD2. Losses at the gene ends were 5 bases for V and 2 bases for J; bases not matched to a gene: 6. From germline, CDR1 is MNHEY and CDR2 SMNVEV (reference sequence). The CDR3 has 16 residues. The DNA of the CDR3 is TGTGCCAGCAGTCCCATAGCGGGAGGTCCCTACAATGAGCAGTTCTTC. It translates to CASSPIAGGPYNEQFF.

The chain has TRBV7-2 and TRBJ2-4; D not certain. Germline CDR1 and CDR2: SGHTA and FQGNSA. CDR3 length: 13 residues. Trimming took 5 bases from V and 6 from J, leaving 11 bases between them. This CDR3 is CASSDFRSNIQYF. In nucleotides, the CDR3 is TGTGCCAGCAGCGACTTTAGATCAAACATTCAGTACTTC.

The chain is built from TRBV7-2 and TRBJ2-7; 8 bases are shared with TRBD2. CDR1 is SGHTA and CDR2 is FQGNSA in the germline V gene. The CDR3 covers 14 residues. The trim removed 8 bases at V and 4 bases at J, leaving 10 bases unmatched. In nucleotides, the CDR3 is TGTGCCAGCTCCACGGGAGGGACCCTTTACGAGCAGTACTTC. Protein sequence: CASSTGGTLYEQYF.

The chain links TRBV7-3 to TRBJ2-2; 9 nucleotides match TRBD1. V shed 6 bases and J 6 bases; nucleotides not matched to a gene: 8. The CDR3 consists of 15 residues. Germline CDR1 is SGHTA and CDR2 is FQGTGA. The CDR3 DNA is TGTGCCAGCAGTGCAGGGACAGGGATCGCCGGGGAGCTGTTTTTT. Translation: CASSAGTGIAGELFF.

The V and J genes are TRBV11-3 and TRBJ2-1, with D perhaps TRBD1 (6 bases). Germline V CDR1 and CDR2: SGHNT, YENEEA. V shed 5 bases and J shed 7 bases, with 24 bases lying between them. This CDR3 is built from 17 residues. CDR3 loop: CASSPTGGGRDTNEQFF. For the CDR3, the DNA is TGTGCCAGCAGCCCAACGGGTGGGGGACGGGACACTAATGAGCAGTTCTTC.

The table lists this clone with a few counts. This chain connects TRBV6-5 to TRBJ2-2; D unresolved. The length of the CDR3 is 13 residues. V gave up 2 bases and J gave up 5 bases, with 6 bases separating them. Looked up from germline, CDR1 is MNHEY and CDR2 is SVGAGI. The CDR3 DNA is TGTGCCAGCAGTTACGGCCTGACCGGGGAGCTGTTTTTT. Translated, it gives CASSYGLTGELFF.

This sequence joins TRBV7-3 and TRBJ2-1; D may be TRBD2 (6 bases). This CDR3 contains 20 residues. The ends were cut back, 1 base at V and 4 bases at J, with 26 bases in the middle. Per germline, CDR1 SGHTA and CDR2 FQGTGA. The CDR3: CASSLRGGRDSNRQYNEQFF. The DNA of the CDR3 is TGTGCCAGCAGCTTAAGGGGCGGGCGGGACTCCAACCGCCAGTACAATGAGCAGTTCTTC.

This sequence joins TRBV25-1 and TRBJ2-1, with 7 bases that match TRBD1. The V and J ends lost 5 bases and 4 bases, in that order; junction bases with no gene match: 8. Germline assignment: CDR1 MGHDK and CDR2 SYGVNS. There are 15 residues in the CDR3. Written as DNA, the CDR3 is TGTGCCAGCAGTAAACCGGGACAGCCTTACAATGAGCAGTTCTTC. This sequence encodes CASSKPGQPYNEQFF.

This clone was picked up a small number of times. The chain joins TRBV5-1 to TRBJ1-1; TRBD1 might be the D (5 bases). Germline-derived CDR1 and CDR2 are SGHRS and YFSETQ. The CDR3 extends over 14 amino acids. V lost 2 bases and J 3 bases, leaving 11 bases between the germline ends. DNA for the CDR3: TGCGCCAGCAGCTTCGCAGGGCAGGACACTGAAGCTTTCTTT. This codes for CASSFAGQDTEAFF.

Points on this clone: Germline is not matched at one junction end, which may reflect a read error. The rearrangement links TRBV7-7 to TRBJ2-2; TRBD2 is a possible D gene (6 bases). The germline V gene encodes CDR1 SSHAT and CDR2 FNYEAQ (reference sequence). The CDR3 runs 15 residues. The CDR3 loop is CASSLAAGNTGELFF. DNA of the CDR3: TGTGCTAGCAGCTTAGCGGCCGGGAACACCGGGGAGCTGTTTTTT.

The J gene is TRBJ1-5, the V gene TRBV6-1, with no clear D. Trimming removed 8 bases at V and 4 bases at J, with 15 bases between. This CDR3 has 14 amino acids. Looked up from germline, CDR1 is MNHNS and CDR2 is SASEGT. The CDR3: CASGIWGDNQPQHF. In DNA form, the CDR3 reads TGTGCCAGCGGAATATGGGGTGATAATCAGCCCCAGCATTTT.

This rearrangement joins TRBV19 to TRBJ2-1; 13 bases match TRBD2. With 3 bases clipped from V and 4 bases from J, the junction kept 6 bases outside the gene matches. The CDR3 spans 17 residues. CDR1 and CDR2 (germline): LNHDA, SQIVND (reference sequence). The CDR3 sequence is CASSIGGLAGVYNEQFF. The CDR3 nucleotides read TGTGCCAGTAGTATTGGCGGACTAGCGGGAGTGTACAATGAGCAGTTCTTC.

The chain couples TRBV9 to TRBJ2-5; D may match TRBD1 or TRBD2 (5 bases each). The CDR3 length is 14 residues. Per the germline V gene, CDR1 is SGDLS and CDR2 is YYNGEE. The germline V and J ends were trimmed by 0 bases and 10 bases, with 16 bases remaining between them. As DNA, the CDR3 is TGTGCCAGCAGCGTAGAGGTCGGGGAAGGGGTCCAGTACTTC. It is translated as CASSVEVGEGVQYF. Filled out from reference TRBV9 and TRBJ2-5, the complete variable domain reads DSGVTQTPKHLITATGQRVTLRCSPRSGDLSVYWYQQSLDQGLQFLIQYYNGEERAKGNILERFSAQQFPDLHSELNLSSLELGDSALYFCASSVEVGEGVQYFGPGTRLLVL.

CDR3 sequence: CSVGTSGRNEQYF. In DNA form, the CDR3 reads TGCAGCGTGGGGACTAGCGGGAGGAACGAGCAGTACTTC. This sequence joins TRBV29-1 and TRBJ2-7, with 15 bases matching TRBD2. The CDR3 loop spans 13 amino acids. The J segment lost 5 bases and the V segment lost 6 bases, leaving 2 bases of the junction unmatched. Per the germline V gene, CDR1 is SQVTM and CDR2 is ANQGSEA.